This TCR beta chain was identified in a study of cytomegalovirus exposure and HLA in healthy donors. V lost 8 bases, J lost 5 bases, and 16 bases lay in between. In germline, CDR1 is MDHEN, CDR2 SYDVKM. The CDR3 is made up of 14 amino acids. To note about this clone: Its specificity is unknown.

The PCR employed 60 Vbeta primers together with 13 Jbeta primers. Only in-frame clones appear in the TCRdb table, and some are missing; sequencing was by immunoSEQ multiplex PCR. The sample lists under 130,000 clones; 79% were seen once. Study observations and caveats: Most sequenced TCRs were rare (though some public TCRs occurred in many donors).

The V call is TRBV28, the J call TRBJ1-5; no reliable D call. The sequence came from a man aged 50 to 59 in good health and CMV-seropositive. Sequences were obtained from PBMCs. CDR3 DNA: TGTGCCAGCGTCCGCGGAGATTGGGATCAGCCCCAGCATTTT. Amino acid sequence: CASVRGDWDQPQHF.